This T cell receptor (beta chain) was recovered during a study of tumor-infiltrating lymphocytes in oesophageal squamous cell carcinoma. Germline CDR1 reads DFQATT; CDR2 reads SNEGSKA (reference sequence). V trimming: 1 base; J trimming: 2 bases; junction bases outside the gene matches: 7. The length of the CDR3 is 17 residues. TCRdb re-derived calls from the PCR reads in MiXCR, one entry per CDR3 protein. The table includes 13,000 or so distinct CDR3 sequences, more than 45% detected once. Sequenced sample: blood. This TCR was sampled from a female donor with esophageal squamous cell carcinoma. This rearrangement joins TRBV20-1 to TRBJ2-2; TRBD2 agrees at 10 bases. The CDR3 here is CSARVLTSGLNTGELFF. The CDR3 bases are TGCAGTGCTAGAGTTCTGACTAGCGGGTTAAACACCGGGGAGCTGTTTTTT.